This entry features one T cell receptor beta chain sequence. Its antigen is unknown. Timing groups of about 4 and about 12 weeks for second doses were pooled. The entry originates in a study of T cell responses to AZD1222 COVID-19 vaccine. Overall study findings and caveats: AZD1222 recipients seropositive at baseline numbered only six.

This table comes from immunoSEQ multiplex PCR, and its TCRdb copy is limited to in-frame clones, with some not included. This sample has 150,000 to 200,000 clones, with about 92% found just once. Trimming removed 2 bases at V and 5 bases at J, with 12 bases between. The germline V gene has CDR1 MNHEY and CDR2 SMNVEV (reference sequence). The CDR3 runs 14 residues. The clonotype comes from an adult who received the AZD1222 COVID-19 vaccine. The J gene is TRBJ1-2, the V gene TRBV27; possible D gene TRBD1, 6 bases. The starting material was peripheral blood, obtained 28 days after the second AZD1222 dose. Here the CDR3 reads CASSLVGAGYGYTF. The DNA for the CDR3 is TGTGCCAGCAGTTTAGTGGGGGCAGGATATGGCTACACCTTC.